Described below is a single TCR beta chain sequence and its context. Source study methods: Reference gene primer amplification yielded estimated nucleated cell counts. The method was immunoSEQ multiplex PCR; TCRdb's version includes in-frame clones alone and lacks a portion of them. V and J calls and clone size are given by that table; D and trimming were obtained from the DNA. Of approximately 160,000 clones listed, about three quarters are singletons. The data belong to a study of blood T cell repertoires in COVID-19. Study information: PBMCs, B-cell-depleted T cells, or T cells provided the cDNA or gDNA that made up the material.

The CDR3 spans 15 residues. Germline assignment: CDR1 SNHLY and CDR2 FYNNEI. V lost 8 bases and J lost 7, with 20 bases in between. The sequence was obtained from a man in his 60s with acute or convalescent COVID-19. The V and J genes are TRBV2 and TRBJ2-2, with D possibly matching TRBD1 (6 bases). Sequences were obtained from peripheral blood. The CDR3 protein is CASQVRGRGSGELFF. The CDR3 region has the DNA TGTGCCAGCCAAGTTCGTGGCAGGGGTAGCGGGGAGCTGTTTTTT.